This is a list of T cell receptor beta chains from one sample in a study of blood T cell repertoires in COVID-19. Using immunoSEQ multiplex PCR, the repertoire was profiled, and TCRdb retains in-frame clones only, with some absent. The sample contains a few hundred thousand clones, 85% of which appear only once. Material: peripheral blood. The receptors were gathered from a woman between 45 and 60 years old with active or convalescent COVID-19. Both conserved end residues are part of each CDR3. A D gene is named only where the DNA matches it firmly.

CASSNRVDGYTF	TRBV11-2	.	TRBJ1-2
CASSQGRGTQYF	TRBV14	TRBD2	TRBJ2-5
CASISSGIPWGTGELFF	TRBV19	TRBD2	TRBJ2-2
CASSFGQALHF	TRBV7-9	TRBD1	TRBJ1-5
CAWSAGNEKLFF	TRBV30	.	TRBJ1-4
CASSLGVWQEGGNTIYF	TRBV11-3	.	TRBJ1-3
CASSEGHGFGEQYF	TRBV6-1	.	TRBJ2-7
CSVEGQGAAGVSYNEQFF	TRBV29-1	TRBD2	TRBJ2-1
CASRQGDSPLHF	TRBV6-5	TRBD1	TRBJ1-6
CASSPGRLAGISYNEQFF	TRBV4-1	TRBD2	TRBJ2-1
CASSSMGVLGWETQYF	TRBV5-1	.	TRBJ2-5
CASSISGRAMASNQPQHF	TRBV19	.	TRBJ1-5
CASRLEATGTSGEQYF	TRBV4-2	TRBD2	TRBJ2-7
CASSLEQSYTF	TRBV5-5	.	TRBJ1-2
CASSTTSLSGNEQFF	TRBV19	.	TRBJ2-1
CASSEPFRPYEQYF	TRBV2	.	TRBJ2-7
CAWSRGQGWAFF	TRBV30	.	TRBJ1-1
CASSLWTGRDQPQHF	TRBV5-1	TRBD1	TRBJ1-5
CASSQGGLALRETQYF	TRBV7-9	TRBD2	TRBJ2-5
CASRVGRDPSYEQYF	TRBV6-5	.	TRBJ2-7
CASVGQGAFNEQFF	TRBV19	TRBD1	TRBJ2-1
CASSEVFSDYEQYF	TRBV6-1	.	TRBJ2-7